The 31 T cell receptor beta chains below were found in one sample sequenced in a study of T-cell memory formation after mild COVID-19. TCRdb re-analysed the 5' RACE reads in MiXCR, keeping a single row per CDR3 protein. The data contain over 300,000 distinct CDR3 sequences, 20% to 25% of them seen just once; the ten biggest clones take up roughly 21%. The sequenced sample consisted of PBMCs or a T cell subset sorted from them (not recorded which). These receptors all stem from a man between 18 and 29 years old who had mild COVID-19 (a few samples of this study predate the infection). Cell type and time point are not known.

The chain employs TRBV20-1 and TRBJ1-6, with D perhaps matching TRBD1 (5 bases). Germline values: CDR1 DFQATT, CDR2 SNEGSKA (reference sequence). V gave up 1 base and J gave up 8 bases, with 18 bases separating them. The CDR3 runs to 16 residues. The CDR3 sequence: CSARVSGRGWDSPLHF. In nucleotides, the CDR3 is TGCAGTGCTAGAGTCTCTGGAAGGGGTTGGGATTCACCCCTCCACTTT.

This clonotype showed up just a few times. This chain joins TRBV6-2 or TRBV6-3 and TRBJ1-1; D is possibly TRBD1 (6 bases). CDR1 MNHEY and CDR2 SVGEGT come from the germline V gene. The CDR3 is made up of 13 amino acids. V was shortened by 6 bases and J by 6 bases, with 14 bases between the two germline ends. The CDR3 DNA reads TGTGCCAGCAGGGGAACAGGGTTCGCTGAAGCTTTCTTT. Amino acids: CASRGTGFAEAFF.

This clonotype was seen only a few times. V gene TRBV6-5 combines with J gene TRBJ2-1, with 8 bases fitting TRBD2. The CDR3 totals 14 residues. V lost 4 bases to trimming and J lost 7 bases; unmatched junction nucleotides: 6. Germline CDR1 reads MNHEY; CDR2 reads SVGAGI. The CDR3 region has the DNA TGTGCCAGCAGTTCGGGACTAGGAACGAATGAGCAGTTCTTC. Translating gives CASSSGLGTNEQFF.

Only a few counts were recorded for this clonotype. V gene TRBV20-1 combines with J gene TRBJ1-1; TRBD1 is a possible D gene (5 bases). The V gene's germline CDR1 is DFQATT and CDR2 SNEGSKA (reference sequence). The V and J ends lost 6 bases and 7 bases respectively, with 15 bases between them. The CDR3 length is 12 residues. This CDR3 reads CSASAGVVEAFF. The CDR3 DNA follows: TGCAGTGCAAGTGCGGGGGTAGTTGAAGCTTTCTTT.

This clonotype came up a few times. The rearrangement joins TRBV4-1 to TRBJ1-1, with D perhaps TRBD1 (5 bases). V was pared by 2 bases and J by 8 bases, with 12 bases between. The CDR3 length is 13 residues. CDR1 is MGHRA, CDR2 YSYEKL, per germline. The CDR3 protein is CASSQHVQGEAFF. In DNA, the CDR3 is TGCGCCAGCAGCCAACACGTGCAGGGAGAAGCTTTCTTT.

There are a few counts of this clonotype. V and J are TRBV4-3 and TRBJ2-3; D not certain. The length of the CDR3 is 13 residues. V was pared by 0 bases and J by 6 bases, with 7 bases between. The V gene's germline CDR1 is LGHNA and CDR2 YSLEER. CDR3 region: CASSQDRDDTQYF. The CDR3 region has the DNA TGCGCCAGCAGCCAAGATAGAGACGATACGCAGTATTTT.

This clonotype was found many times. This chain uses TRBV7-3 with TRBJ2-5; 7 nucleotides align to TRBD1. This CDR3 is built from 13 residues. V lost 6 bases to trimming and J lost 2 bases; unmatched junction nucleotides: 3. Germline V gives CDR1 SGHTA, CDR2 FQGTGA. The CDR3 spells CASSSQGQETQYF. The CDR3 DNA reads as TGTGCCAGCAGTTCACAGGGGCAAGAGACCCAGTACTTC.

V and J are TRBV29-1 and TRBJ1-2, with D unresolved. This CDR3 contains 12 residues. V lost 8 bases to trimming and J lost 4 bases, with 14 bases between them. Germline CDR1 and CDR2: SQVTM and ANQGSEA. The DNA of the CDR3 is TGCAGCACGCCCGGGCGGCGCTATGGCTACACCTTC. This encodes CSTPGRRYGYTF.

V and J are TRBV6-2 or TRBV6-3 and TRBJ2-7; D gene unclear. CDR3 length equals 13 residues. Germline CDR1 reads MNHEY; CDR2 reads SVGEGT. CDR3 region: CASRGGQSYEKYV. DNA for the CDR3: TGTGCCAGCAGAGGTGGGCAGTCCTACGAGAAGTACGTC.

V gene TRBV3-1 combines with J gene TRBJ1-2; 9 bases map to TRBD1. CDR1 is LGHDT, CDR2 YNNKEL, per germline (reference sequence). This CDR3 has 13 amino acids. Unmatched junction bases numbered 9, after V lost 8 bases and J lost 8 bases. CDR3 amino acids: CASSRQGVDGYTF. The CDR3 DNA is TGTGCCAGCTCCCGACAGGGGGTCGACGGCTACACCTTC.

This clonotype was observed a few times. This sequence joins TRBV3-1 and TRBJ2-3, with no clear D. The germline V gene has CDR1 LGHDT and CDR2 YNNKEL (reference sequence). There are 12 residues in the CDR3. The germline V and J ends were trimmed by 1 base and 11 bases, with 10 bases remaining between them. Written as DNA, the CDR3 is TGTGCCAGCAGCCAAGGAGCCATAAAGCAGTATTTT. Protein: CASSQGAIKQYF.

This clonotype was seen only a few times. This chain uses TRBV11-1 with TRBJ2-7; the match to TRBD1 covers 7 bases. V trimming: 5 bases; J trimming: 1 base; junction bases outside the gene matches: 2. Germline V gene data show CDR1 as SGHAT and CDR2 as FQDESV (reference sequence). The CDR3 is 13 residues long. The CDR3: CASSQGVSYEQYF. The CDR3 DNA reads TGTGCCAGCAGCCAGGGGGTGTCCTACGAGCAGTACTTC.

This clonotype was observed many times. This rearrangement joins TRBV5-1 to TRBJ2-1; 7 bases map to TRBD1. This CDR3 spans 15 amino acids. Per germline, CDR1 SGHRS and CDR2 YFSETQ. The J segment lost 0 bases and the V segment lost 4 bases, leaving 4 bases of the junction unmatched. CDR3 amino acids: CASSGGQSSYNEQFF. DNA for the CDR3: TGCGCCAGCAGCGGGGGACAGAGCTCCTACAATGAGCAGTTCTTC.

This chain links TRBV14 with TRBJ1-2, with unresolved D. V shed 4 bases and J shed 0 bases, with 15 bases lying between them. This CDR3 is built from 16 residues. Germline CDR1 is SGHDN and CDR2 is FVKESK. The CDR3 loop reads CASSLGIGVTNYGYTF. The CDR3 coding sequence is TGTGCCAGCAGCCTGGGGATCGGCGTAACTAACTATGGCTACACCTTC.

The V and J genes are TRBV7-2 and TRBJ1-1; D uncertain. Germline V gene data show CDR1 as SGHTA and CDR2 as FQGNSA. Trimming removed 5 bases at V and 3 bases at J, with 13 bases between. The CDR3 loop spans 14 amino acids. CDR3 sequence: CASSPREGDTEAFF. The CDR3 DNA is TGTGCCAGCAGCCCAAGGGAGGGCGACACTGAAGCTTTCTTT.

This clonotype was counted between two and nine times. In DNA, the CDR3 is TGCAGTGCCTTGGGGGGGAACACCGGGGAGCTGTTTTTT. This translates into CSALGGNTGELFF. The chain is built from TRBV20-1 and TRBJ2-2, with D possibly matching TRBD2 (6 bases). Germline CDR1 is DFQATT and CDR2 is SNEGSKA (reference sequence). Between the trimmed V and J ends, which lost 6 bases and 1 base, there was a span of 9 bases. This CDR3 region has 13 residues.

V is TRBV5-6 and J is TRBJ1-5; 7 bases match TRBD1. With 4 bases clipped from V and 6 bases from J, the junction kept 10 bases outside the gene matches. CDR1 is SGHDT and CDR2 is YYEEEE in the germline V gene. CDR3 length equals 15 residues. CDR3 sequence reads: CASSTRKGAVQPQHF. The CDR3, as DNA: TGTGCCAGCAGCACGAGGAAGGGGGCGGTTCAGCCCCAGCATTTT.

This clonotype was observed a few times. The chain uses TRBV5-6 and TRBJ2-3; perhaps TRBD1 as D (6 bases). Trimming pared 4 bases from V and 2 bases from J, leaving 14 bases between. CDR1 SGHDT and CDR2 YYEEEE come from the germline V gene. The CDR3 has 15 residues. This CDR3 reads CASSVQGYYTDTQYF. The CDR3 bases are TGTGCCAGCAGCGTACAGGGTTATTACACAGATACGCAGTATTTT.

This clonotype was observed a few times. V is TRBV28 and J is TRBJ2-1, with D perhaps matching TRBD2 (5 bases). V lost 2 bases to trimming and J lost 8 bases, with 10 bases between them. The CDR3 runs 13 residues. Germline assignment: CDR1 MDHEN and CDR2 SYDVKM. CDR3 coding DNA: TGTGCCAGCAGTTTAAGCGGTGGCTATGAGCAGTTCTTC. This encodes CASSLSGGYEQFF.

This clonotype has more than one count but fewer than ten. The chain links TRBV20-1 to TRBJ2-3, with 11 nucleotides matching TRBD1. V gave up 0 bases and J gave up 3 bases; unmatched junction bases: 5. Looked up from germline, CDR1 is DFQATT and CDR2 is SNEGSKA (reference sequence). The CDR3 sequence is 16 residues long. CDR3 protein: CSAREDRGRRTDTQYF. The CDR3 bases are TGCAGTGCTAGAGAGGACAGGGGGCGGAGGACAGATACGCAGTATTTT.

This clonotype occurred a few times. The V gene is TRBV18, the J gene TRBJ1-1, with unresolved D. Germline assignment: CDR1 KGHSH and CDR2 LQKENI. This CDR3 has 14 residues. Trimming shortened V by 3 bases and J by 1 base, and 9 bases separated the two germline ends. The CDR3 bases are TGTGCCAGCTCACCTTATGCGGAGAACACTGAAGCTTTCTTT. It encodes CASSPYAENTEAFF.

This clonotype was seen a few times. CDR3 bases: TGCAGTGCTAGGGGCGGGGCGGGGCTCTACAATGAGCAGTTCTTC. This encodes CSARGGAGLYNEQFF. This chain uses TRBV20-1 with TRBJ2-1; tentative D call: TRBD2 (6 bases). Germline CDR1 and CDR2: DFQATT and SNEGSKA (reference sequence). V lost 3 bases to trimming and J lost 3 bases, with 15 bases between them. CDR3 size: 15 residues.

V is TRBV27 and J is TRBJ1-5; the D gene is possibly TRBD1 (6 bases). The V and J ends lost 5 bases and 3 bases respectively, with 11 bases between them. This CDR3 is built from 14 residues. The V gene's germline CDR1 is MNHEY and CDR2 SMNVEV (reference sequence). CDR3 in DNA: TGTGCCAGCAGTCCCGGACAGTACAATCAGCCCCAGCATTTT. Amino acids: CASSPGQYNQPQHF.

V gene TRBV14 combines with J gene TRBJ1-2; 7 bases agree with TRBD1. V trimming: 4 bases; J trimming: 2 bases; junction bases outside the gene matches: 7. In germline, CDR1 is SGHDN, CDR2 FVKESK. CDR3 length equals 15 residues. CDR3 residues: CASSPWTGPNYGYTF. CDR3 DNA sequence: TGTGCCAGCAGCCCATGGACAGGCCCGAACTATGGCTACACCTTC.

The chain joins TRBV11-2 to TRBJ2-5, with D perhaps TRBD1 or TRBD2 (6 bases each). The CDR3 is 16 amino acids. Trimming shortened V by 5 bases and J by 5 bases, and 21 bases separated the two germline ends. CDR1 is SGHAT and CDR2 is FQNNGV in the germline V gene. The CDR3 nucleotides are TGTGCCAGCAGCCCACCTCTACAGGGAAGCGGGGAGACCCAGTACTTC. This encodes CASSPPLQGSGETQYF.

The chain links TRBV7-2 to TRBJ1-5, with D perhaps TRBD1 (5 bases). CDR1 and CDR2 (germline): SGHTA, FQGNSA. Trimming left V 2 bases short and J 6 bases short, with 14 bases between. This CDR3 spans 15 amino acids. The chain's CDR3 is CASSLNQGLGQPQHF. CDR3 DNA: TGTGCCAGCAGCTTAAATCAGGGTTTGGGTCAGCCCCAGCATTTT. Full variable domain (missing parts from reference TRBV7-2 and TRBJ1-5): GAGVSQSPSNKVTEKGKDVELRCDPISGHTALYWYRQSLGQGLEFLIYFQGNSAPDKSGLPSDRFSAERTGGSVSTLTIQRTQQEDSAVYLCASSLNQGLGQPQHFGDGTRLSIL.

This clonotype was detected only a few times. The genes are TRBV7-2 and TRBJ1-2; the D is unclear. Germline loops: CDR1 SGHTA, CDR2 FQGNSA. The CDR3 consists of 16 residues. V shed 4 bases and J shed 2 bases, with 17 bases lying between them. The CDR3 loop is CASSSVTRGRNYGYTF. CDR3 nucleotides: TGTGCCAGCAGCTCAGTAACACGGGGTCGCAACTATGGCTACACCTTC.

There are a few counts of this clonotype. The chain joins TRBV7-8 to TRBJ2-1; TRBD2 matches at 9 bases. Looked up from germline, CDR1 is SGHVS and CDR2 is FQNEAQ. The CDR3 runs 16 residues. The ends lost 5 bases at V and 8 bases at J; junction bases unmatched: 13. The CDR3 nucleotides read TGTGCCAGCAGCCTCCGGGGAGCTAGCGGGGTAGATGAGCAGTTCTTC. It is translated as CASSLRGASGVDEQFF.

The rearrangement uses TRBV12-3 or TRBV12-4 and TRBJ2-7; 8 positions match TRBD1. V shed 6 bases and J 1 base; nucleotides not matched to a gene: 8. This CDR3 region has 15 residues. The CDR3 nucleotides read TGTGCCAGCAGGTACCGGGACAGGCCTTCCTACGAGCAGTACGTC. Its protein is CASRYRDRPSYEQYV.

The V and J genes are TRBV20-1 and TRBJ2-1, with D perhaps TRBD2 (6 bases). The V gene's germline CDR1 is DFQATT and CDR2 SNEGSKA (reference sequence). V lost 1 base and J lost 3, with 10 bases in between. The CDR3 totals 14 residues. CDR3 protein: CSARGTTIYNEQFF. The CDR3 region has the DNA TGCAGTGCTAGAGGGACTACGATCTACAATGAGCAGTTCTTC.

The chain joins TRBV7-9 to TRBJ1-2, with TRBD1 identical over 7 bases. Germline trimming cut 0 bases from V and 4 bases from J; bases unmatched to any gene: 2. Germline values: CDR1 SEHNR, CDR2 FQNEAQ (reference sequence). This CDR3 comprises 14 residues. The CDR3 DNA is TGTGCCAGCAGCTTAGCGAGGACAGGCTATGGCTACACCTTC. Its protein is CASSLARTGYGYTF.